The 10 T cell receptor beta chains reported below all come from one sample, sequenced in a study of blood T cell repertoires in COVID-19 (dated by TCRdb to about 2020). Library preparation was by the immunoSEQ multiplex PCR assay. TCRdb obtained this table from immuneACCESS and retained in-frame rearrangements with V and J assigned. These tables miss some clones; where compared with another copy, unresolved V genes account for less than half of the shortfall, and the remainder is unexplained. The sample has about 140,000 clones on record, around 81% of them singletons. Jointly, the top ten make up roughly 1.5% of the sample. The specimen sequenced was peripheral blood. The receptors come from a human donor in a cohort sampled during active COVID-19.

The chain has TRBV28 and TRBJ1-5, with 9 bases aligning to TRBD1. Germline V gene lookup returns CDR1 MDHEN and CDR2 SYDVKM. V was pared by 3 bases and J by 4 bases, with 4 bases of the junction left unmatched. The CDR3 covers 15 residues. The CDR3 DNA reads TGTGCCAGCAGTTTCGGAGGGACAGGGAATCAGCCCCAGCATTTT. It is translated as CASSFGGTGNQPQHF.

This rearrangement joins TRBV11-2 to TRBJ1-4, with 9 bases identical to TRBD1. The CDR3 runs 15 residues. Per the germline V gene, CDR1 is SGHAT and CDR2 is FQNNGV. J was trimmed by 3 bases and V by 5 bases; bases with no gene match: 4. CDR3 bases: TGTGCCAGCAGCCAACGACAGGGGGCTAATGAAAAACTGTTTTTT. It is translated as CASSQRQGANEKLFF.

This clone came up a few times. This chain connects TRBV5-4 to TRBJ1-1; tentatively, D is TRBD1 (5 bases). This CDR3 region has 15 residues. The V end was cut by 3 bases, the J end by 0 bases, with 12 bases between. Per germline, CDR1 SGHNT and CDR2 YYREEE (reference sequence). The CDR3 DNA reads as TGTGCCAGCAGCTCCAAGACAGCAATGAACACTGAAGCTTTCTTT. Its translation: CASSSKTAMNTEAFF.

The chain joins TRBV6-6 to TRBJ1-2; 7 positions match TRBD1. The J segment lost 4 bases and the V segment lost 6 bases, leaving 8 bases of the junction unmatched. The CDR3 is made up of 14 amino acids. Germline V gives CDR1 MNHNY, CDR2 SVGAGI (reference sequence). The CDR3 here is CASSQQGGFYGYTF. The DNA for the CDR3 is TGTGCCAGCAGCCAGCAGGGGGGATTCTATGGCTACACCTTC.

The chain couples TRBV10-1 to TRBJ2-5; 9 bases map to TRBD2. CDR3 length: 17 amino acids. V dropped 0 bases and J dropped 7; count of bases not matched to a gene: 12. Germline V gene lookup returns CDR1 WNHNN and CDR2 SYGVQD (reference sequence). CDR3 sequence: CASSESTSGSLPGTQYF. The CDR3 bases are TGCGCCAGCAGTGAGTCAACTAGCGGGTCTTTACCGGGGACCCAGTACTTC.

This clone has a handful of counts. CDR3 bases: TGTGCCAGCACCGAGGAACTGGCTACCGCTTTCTTT. This gives the protein CASTEELATAFF. V gene TRBV6-5 combines with J gene TRBJ1-1, with D unresolved. Germline CDR1 MNHEY, CDR2 SVGAGI. The V and J ends lost 7 bases and 11 bases respectively, with 17 bases between them. This CDR3 has 12 amino acids.

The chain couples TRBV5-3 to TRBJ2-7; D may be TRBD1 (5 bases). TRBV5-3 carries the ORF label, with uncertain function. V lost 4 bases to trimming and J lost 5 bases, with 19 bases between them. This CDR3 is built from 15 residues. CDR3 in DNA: TGTGCCAGAAGCCCCGAGTGGGGCGGTATCGACGAGCAGTACTTC. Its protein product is CARSPEWGGIDEQYF.

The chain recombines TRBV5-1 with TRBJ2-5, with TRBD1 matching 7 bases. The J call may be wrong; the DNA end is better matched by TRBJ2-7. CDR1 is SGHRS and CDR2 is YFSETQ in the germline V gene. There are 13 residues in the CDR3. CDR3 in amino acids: CASSLEGAAEQYF. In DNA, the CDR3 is TGCGCCAGCAGCTTGGAGGGGGCGGCCGAGCAGTACTTC.

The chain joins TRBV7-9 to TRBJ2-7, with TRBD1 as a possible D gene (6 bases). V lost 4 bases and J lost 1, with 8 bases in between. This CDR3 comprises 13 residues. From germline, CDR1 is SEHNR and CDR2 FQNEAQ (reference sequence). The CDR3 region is CASSYGTSYEQYF. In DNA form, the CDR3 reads TGTGCCAGCAGCTATGGGACATCCTACGAGCAGTACTTC. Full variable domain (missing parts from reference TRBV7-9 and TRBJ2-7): DTGVSQNPRHKITKRGQNVTFRCDPISEHNRLYWYRQTLGQGPEFLTYFQNEAQLEKSRLLSDRFSAERPKGSFSTLEIQRTEQGDSAMYLCASSYGTSYEQYFGPGTRLTVT.

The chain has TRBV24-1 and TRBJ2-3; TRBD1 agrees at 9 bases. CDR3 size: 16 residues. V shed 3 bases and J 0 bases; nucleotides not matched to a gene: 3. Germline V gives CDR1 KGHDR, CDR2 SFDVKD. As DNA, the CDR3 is TGTGCCACCAGTGATACCGGGACAGGGAGCACAGATACGCAGTATTTT. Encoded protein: CATSDTGTGSTDTQYF.